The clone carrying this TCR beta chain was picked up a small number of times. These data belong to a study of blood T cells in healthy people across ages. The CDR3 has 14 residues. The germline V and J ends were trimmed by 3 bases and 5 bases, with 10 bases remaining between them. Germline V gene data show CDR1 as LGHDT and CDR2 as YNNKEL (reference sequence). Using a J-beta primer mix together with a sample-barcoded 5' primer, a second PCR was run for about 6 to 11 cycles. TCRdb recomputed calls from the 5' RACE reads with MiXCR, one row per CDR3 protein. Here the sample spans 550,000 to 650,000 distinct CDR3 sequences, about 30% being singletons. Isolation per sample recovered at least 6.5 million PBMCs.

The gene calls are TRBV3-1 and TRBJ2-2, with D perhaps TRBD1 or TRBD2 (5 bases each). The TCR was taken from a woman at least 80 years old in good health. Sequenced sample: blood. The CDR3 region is CASSQGVRTGELFF. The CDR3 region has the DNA TGTGCCAGCAGCCAGGGGGTCCGGACCGGGGAGCTGTTTTTT.